One and the same sample provided the 22 T cell receptor beta chains below, sequenced in a study of cytotoxic CD8 clonotypes in ibrutinib-treated CLL. The data were produced by immunoSEQ multiplex PCR, yet TCRdb's version contains in-frame clones alone and is incomplete. The repertoire holds approximately 80,000 clones, with around 84% as singletons. The starting material was PBMCs, obtained before ibrutinib treatment. The receptors stem from a human donor with chronic lymphocytic leukemia.

As for this clone: Compared with germline, one end of the junction differs, possibly owing to a read error. J is TRBJ2-7 and V is TRBV7-9, with 12 bases fitting TRBD2. CDR3 length: 15 amino acids. Germline V gene lookup returns CDR1 SEHNR and CDR2 FQNEAQ (reference sequence). The CDR3 is CASSTDPRGLAGQIF. Here the CDR3 DNA reads TGTGCCAGCAGCACGGACCCCCGGGGACTAGCGGGCCAGATTTTT.

The rearrangement joins TRBV5-4 to TRBJ2-3; 8 bases match TRBD2. Per germline, CDR1 SGHNT and CDR2 YYREEE (reference sequence). V was pared by 4 bases and J by 7 bases, with 17 bases of the junction left unmatched. The CDR3 has 17 amino acids. The CDR3 DNA is TGTGCCAGCAGCCCCCCTCCCTGGACTAGCCGTTTATATACGCAGTATTTT. Translated, it gives CASSPPPWTSRLYTQYF.

V gene TRBV5-1 combines with J gene TRBJ2-2; 7 positions match TRBD2. The CDR3 is 15 amino acids. Trimming at V came to 3 bases and at J to 3 bases, leaving 5 bases not matched to a gene. Germline V lookup: CDR1 SGHRS, CDR2 YFSETQ. CDR3 sequence reads: CASSSREDHTGELFF. The CDR3 DNA reads TGCGCCAGCAGCTCCCGGGAGGACCACACCGGGGAGCTGTTTTTT. The full variable domain, its missing parts supplied by reference TRBV5-1 and TRBJ2-2, is KAGVTQTPRYLIKTRGQQVTLSCSPISGHRSVSWYQQTPGQGLQFLFEYFSETQRNKGNFPGRFSGRQFSNSRSEMNVSTLELGDSALYLCASSSREDHTGELFFGEGSRLTVL.

This clone appeared a single time. The gene calls are TRBV9 and TRBJ2-3; TRBD2 agrees at 7 bases. V dropped 3 bases and J dropped 3; count of bases not matched to a gene: 1. This CDR3 contains 13 residues. Germline V gene data show CDR1 as SGDLS and CDR2 as YYNGEE. The CDR3 DNA is TGTGCCAGCAGCGGGGGGGGGACAGATACGCAGTATTTT. It translates to CASSGGGTDTQYF.

The chain uses TRBV27 and TRBJ2-2; maybe TRBD2 (5 bases). CDR3 length: 17 amino acids. Germline V CDR1 and CDR2: MNHEY, SMNVEV (reference sequence). The germline V and J ends were trimmed by 6 bases and 0 bases, with 17 bases remaining between them. The chain's CDR3 is CASSFLTSGSNTGELFF. The CDR3 DNA is TGTGCCAGCAGCTTCCTCACCTCGGGGTCGAACACCGGGGAGCTGTTTTTT.

The chain employs TRBV9 and TRBJ2-5; TRBD2 matches 8 bases. CDR1 SGDLS and CDR2 YYNGEE come from the germline V gene. This CDR3 is built from 15 residues. The V gene end was trimmed by 3 bases and the J gene end by 1 base; junction bases not matched to a gene: 5. CDR3 sequence (DNA): TGTGCCAGCAGCGAAGCCACTAGCGGCCAAGAGACCCAGTACTTC. As protein: CASSEATSGQETQYF.

This rearrangement joins TRBV27 to TRBJ2-1; TRBD2 agrees at 7 bases. The V gene's germline CDR1 is MNHEY and CDR2 SMNVEV (reference sequence). This CDR3 has 15 residues. With V trimmed by 2 bases and J by 6 bases, 7 bases remained unmatched. The CDR3 bases are TGTGCCAGCAGTTTACTGGCGGGAGAGGGCAATGAGCAGTTCTTC. This gives the protein CASSLLAGEGNEQFF.

This clone occurred a few times. The chain combines TRBV5-1 with TRBJ1-3; D may be TRBD1 (5 bases). The V and J ends lost 1 base and 1 base respectively, with 9 bases between them. This CDR3 region has 15 residues. CDR1 and CDR2 from the germline V gene are SGHRS and YFSETQ. The CDR3 DNA follows: TGCGCCAGCAGCTTGACAGGTACGTCTGGAAACACCATATATTTT. It encodes CASSLTGTSGNTIYF.

The chain uses TRBV23-1 and TRBJ1-1; D perhaps matches TRBD1 (6 bases). TRBV23-1 has ORF status, its function being uncertain. V gave up 4 bases and J gave up 11 bases, with 20 bases separating them. The CDR3 is 14 amino acids. The CDR3 sequence is CASSPGTPQRVAFF. CDR3 DNA sequence: TGCGCCAGCAGTCCTGGGACACCTCAAAGGGTGGCTTTCTTT.

The genes are TRBV4-3 and TRBJ2-1, with unresolved D. Germline lookup yields CDR1 LGHNA and CDR2 YSLEER. This CDR3 contains 13 residues. Trimming stripped 0 bases from V and 4 bases from J, with 4 bases between. CDR3 loop: CASSQDFYNEQFF. In DNA form, the CDR3 reads TGCGCCAGCAGCCAAGATTTTTACAATGAGCAGTTCTTC.

This clone is labeled medium-sized. The V and J genes are TRBV20-1 and TRBJ1-2; no definite D call. Trimming left V 3 bases short and J 8 bases short, with 4 bases between. Per germline, CDR1 DFQATT and CDR2 SNEGSKA (reference sequence). The CDR3 is 9 residues long. CDR3 in amino acids: CSASRGYTF. CDR3 nucleotide sequence: TGCAGTGCTAGTCGGGGCTACACCTTC.

V and J are TRBV15 and TRBJ2-7; the D gene could be TRBD1 or TRBD2 (5 bases each). CDR1 and CDR2 from the germline V gene are LNHNV and YYDKDF (reference sequence). The CDR3 spans 19 residues. Deletions cut 1 base from V and 3 bases from J, with 25 bases between. The CDR3 coding sequence is TGTGCCACCAGCAGAGTTATGGGATTGGGGGACGGCCGACACTACGAGCAGTACTTC. It specifies CATSRVMGLGDGRHYEQYF.

In its sample, this clone was seen a few times. The chain couples TRBV6-5 to TRBJ1-4, with TRBD1 identical over 8 bases. Germline loops: CDR1 MNHEY, CDR2 SVGAGI. Losses at the gene ends were 6 bases for V and 0 bases for J; bases not matched to a gene: 3. The CDR3 extends over 15 amino acids. CDR3 loop: CASREGQATNEKLFF. The CDR3 nucleotides read TGTGCCAGCAGGGAGGGACAGGCAACTAATGAAAAACTGTTTTTT.

This chain connects TRBV7-9 to TRBJ2-4; a possible D gene is TRBD1 (6 bases). Trimming took 5 bases from V and 0 from J, leaving 11 bases between them. CDR3 size: 15 residues. Per the germline V gene, CDR1 is SEHNR and CDR2 is FQNEAQ (reference sequence). CDR3 region: CASSAQGTAKNIQYF. The DNA for the CDR3 is TGTGCCAGCAGCGCCCAGGGGACAGCCAAAAACATTCAGTACTTC. Drawing the rest from reference TRBV7-9 and TRBJ2-4, the complete variable domain is DTGVSQNPRHKITKRGQNVTFRCDPISEHNRLYWYRQTLGQGPEFLTYFQNEAQLEKSRLLSDRFSAERPKGSFSTLEIQRTEQGDSAMYLCASSAQGTAKNIQYFGAGTRLSVL.

This clone was picked up a small number of times. This chain links TRBV10-3 with TRBJ2-6; TRBD1 matches 8 bases. Germline-derived CDR1 and CDR2 are ENHRY and SYGVKD. The CDR3 totals 18 residues. V was clipped by 3 bases and J by 0 bases; unmatched bases: 7. The DNA for the CDR3 is TGTGCCATCAGTGAATTTCAGGGGGCTCGCTCTGGGGCCAACGTCCTGACTTTC. The encoded protein is CAISEFQGARSGANVLTF.

This clone is a singleton in its sample. The chain joins TRBV28 to TRBJ1-5; D is ambiguous. The CDR3 length is 12 residues. The V gene's germline CDR1 is MDHEN and CDR2 SYDVKM. The V and J ends lost 2 bases and 6 bases respectively, with 5 bases between them. The CDR3 here is CASSLPPQPQHF. DNA for the CDR3: TGTGCCAGCAGTTTACCGCCTCAGCCCCAGCATTTT.

This clone was observed a few times. The chain employs TRBV5-1 and TRBJ2-2, with 11 bases identical to TRBD2. V trimming: 0 bases; J trimming: 4 bases; junction bases outside the gene matches: 8. CDR1 and CDR2 from the germline V gene are SGHRS and YFSETQ. The CDR3 is 18 amino acids. This CDR3 reads CASSLALAGGPGTGELFF. The CDR3 DNA reads as TGCGCCAGCAGCTTGGCATTAGCGGGAGGGCCGGGCACCGGGGAGCTGTTTTTT.

V gene TRBV5-6 combines with J gene TRBJ1-1; TRBD1 might be the D (6 bases). The CDR3 is 17 residues long. Germline V gives CDR1 SGHDT, CDR2 YYEEEE. V gave up 4 bases and J gave up 1 base, with 20 bases separating them. The CDR3 loop is CASSPGAWNTPNTEAFF. The CDR3 DNA sequence: TGTGCCAGCAGCCCGGGGGCATGGAATACTCCGAACACTGAAGCTTTCTTT.

This chain connects TRBV29-1 to TRBJ2-7; TRBD1 agrees at 8 bases. The CDR3 sequence is 13 residues long. Germline trimming cut 4 bases from V and 7 bases from J; bases unmatched to any gene: 9. In germline, CDR1 is SQVTM, CDR2 ANQGSEA. The CDR3 sequence is CSVADRAGGEQYF. The DNA of the CDR3 is TGCAGCGTTGCGGACAGGGCTGGAGGAGAGCAGTACTTC.

The DNA for the CDR3 is TGTGCCAGCAGCTTCTCGGTACTGGGAGATACGCAGTATTTT. It translates to CASSFSVLGDTQYF. The chain recombines TRBV7-9 with TRBJ2-3; no clear D. Trimming took 3 bases from V and 5 from J, leaving 12 bases between them. Germline V gives CDR1 SEHNR, CDR2 FQNEAQ (reference sequence). The CDR3 length is 14 residues. The full variable domain, with the rest looked up from reference TRBV7-9 and TRBJ2-3, is DTGVSQNPRHKITKRGQNVTFRCDPISEHNRLYWYRQTLGQGPEFLTYFQNEAQLEKSRLLSDRFSAERPKGSFSTLEIQRTEQGDSAMYLCASSFSVLGDTQYFGPGTRLTVL.

J is TRBJ1-2 and V is TRBV7-9; 9 bases line up with TRBD1. The CDR3 contains 17 residues. Germline loops: CDR1 SEHNR, CDR2 FQNEAQ (reference sequence). With V trimmed by 3 bases and J by 3 bases, 11 bases remained unmatched. DNA for the CDR3: TGTGCCAGCAGCTTTTTACAGGGGGCGTCTATCGACTATGGCTACACCTTC. It specifies CASSFLQGASIDYGYTF.

This clone was observed a single time. The chain's CDR3 is CASSSESGPAYEQYF. CDR3 nucleotides: TGTGCCAGCAGCTCCGAATCGGGACCAGCCTACGAGCAGTACTTC. V usage is TRBV11-3 and J usage is TRBJ2-7, with D possibly called TRBD1 or TRBD2 (5 bases each). The CDR3 covers 15 residues. Per the germline V gene, CDR1 is SGHNT and CDR2 is YENEEA. V dropped 4 bases and J dropped 2 bases, with 15 bases sitting between them.